Below are 7 T cell receptor beta chains sequenced from a single sample in a study of blood T cell repertoires in COVID-19. Sequencing used immunoSEQ multiplex PCR; TCRdb keeps in-frame clones, though not all of them. The sample has roughly 52,000 clones, around 85% seen once. The sample comprised peripheral blood. Receptor source: a human donor in a cohort sampled during active COVID-19.

The CDR3 protein is CASSPNAFRGRGTGELFF. CDR3 in DNA: TGTGCCAGCAGCCCCAACGCATTTCGGGGGAGGGGAACCGGGGAGCTGTTTTTT. V is TRBV7-6 and J is TRBJ2-2; 7 nucleotides match TRBD2. In germline, CDR1 is SGHVS, CDR2 FNYEAQ. V trimming: 5 bases; J trimming: 5 bases; junction bases outside the gene matches: 17. This CDR3 spans 18 amino acids. The full variable domain, its missing parts supplied by reference TRBV7-6 and TRBJ2-2, is GAGVSQSPRYKVTKRGQDVALRCDPISGHVSLYWYRQALGQGPEFLTYFNYEAQQDKSGLPNDRFSAERPEGSISTLTIQRTEQRDSAMYRCASSPNAFRGRGTGELFFGEGSRLTVL.

In DNA form, the CDR3 reads TGCGCCAGCAGCCTTCGACTAGCGGGAGCCATGAGGGAGCAGTACTTC. Translating gives CASSLRLAGAMREQYF. V gene TRBV4-1 combines with J gene TRBJ2-7, with 12 bases that match TRBD2. Germline V gene sequence: CDR1 MGHRA, CDR2 YSYEKL. This CDR3 contains 16 residues. Unmatched junction bases numbered 11, after V lost 4 bases and J lost 7 bases.

There are a few counts of this clone. The CDR3 nucleotides read TGTGCCAGCATCCCCATCCTAGGATACACTGAAGCTTTCTTT. Translation gives CASIPILGYTEAFF. This chain joins TRBV11-2 and TRBJ1-1; D is unclear. Trimming shortened V by 7 bases and J by 3 bases, and 15 bases separated the two germline ends. CDR1 and CDR2 (germline): SGHAT, FQNNGV. This CDR3 has 14 residues.

This clone came up a few times. J is TRBJ1-5 and V is TRBV19, with TRBD1 matching over 7 bases. CDR1 and CDR2 from the germline V gene are LNHDA and SQIVND (reference sequence). The length of the CDR3 is 15 residues. The trim removed 8 bases at V and 4 bases at J, leaving 11 bases unmatched. CDR3 in amino acids: CASLRQGDGNQPQHF. DNA of the CDR3: TGTGCCAGTCTCCGACAGGGCGATGGTAATCAGCCCCAGCATTTT.

The chain has TRBV14 and TRBJ2-7; 12 bases are shared with TRBD2. The CDR3 has 14 residues. Germline CDR1 SGHDN, CDR2 FVKESK. V lost 6 bases to trimming and J lost 6 bases; unmatched junction nucleotides: 6. CDR3 loop: CASRLAGGPGEQYF. Here the CDR3 DNA reads TGTGCCAGCAGGCTAGCGGGAGGGCCGGGCGAGCAGTACTTC.

The J gene is TRBJ2-7, the V gene TRBV5-4, with 9 bases that match TRBD2. The CDR3 consists of 14 residues. V dropped 2 bases and J dropped 5; count of bases not matched to a gene: 5. Germline lookup yields CDR1 SGHNT and CDR2 YYREEE (reference sequence). The CDR3 spells CASSLSLAGNEQYF. As DNA, the CDR3 is TGTGCCAGCAGCTTATCCCTAGCGGGAAACGAGCAGTACTTC.

The chain joins TRBV27 to TRBJ1-1; 8 nucleotides line up with TRBD1. The CDR3 spans 15 residues. Looked up from germline, CDR1 is MNHEY and CDR2 is SMNVEV (reference sequence). The V and J ends lost 6 bases and 9 bases, in that order; junction bases with no gene match: 15. The CDR3 nucleotides read TGTGCCAGCAGGACCAGACAGGGGTTAACGCCTCAAGCTTTCTTT. This encodes CASRTRQGLTPQAFF.